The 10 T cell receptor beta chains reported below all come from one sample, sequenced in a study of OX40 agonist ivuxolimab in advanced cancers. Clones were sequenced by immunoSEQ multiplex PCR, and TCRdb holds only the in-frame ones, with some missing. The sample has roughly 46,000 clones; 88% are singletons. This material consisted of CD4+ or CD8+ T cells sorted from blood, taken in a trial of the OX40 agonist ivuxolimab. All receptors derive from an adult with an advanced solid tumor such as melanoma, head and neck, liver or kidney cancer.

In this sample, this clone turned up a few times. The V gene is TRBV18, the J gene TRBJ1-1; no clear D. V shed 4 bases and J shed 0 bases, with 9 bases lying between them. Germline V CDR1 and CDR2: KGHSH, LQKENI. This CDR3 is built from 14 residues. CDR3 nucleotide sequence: TGTGCCAGCTCACTGAAGGGCGTGAACACTGAAGCTTTCTTT. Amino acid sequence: CASSLKGVNTEAFF.

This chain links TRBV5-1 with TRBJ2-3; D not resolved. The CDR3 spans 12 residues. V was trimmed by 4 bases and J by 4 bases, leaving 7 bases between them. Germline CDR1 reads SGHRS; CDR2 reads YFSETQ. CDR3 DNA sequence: TGCGCCAGCAGCCCTGATGCAGATACGCAGTATTTT. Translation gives CASSPDADTQYF.

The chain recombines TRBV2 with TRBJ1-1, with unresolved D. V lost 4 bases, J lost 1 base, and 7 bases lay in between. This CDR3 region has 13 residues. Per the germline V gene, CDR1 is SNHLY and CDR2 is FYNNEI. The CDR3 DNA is TGTGCCAGCAGTGTAGATAAGAACACTGAAGCTTTCTTT. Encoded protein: CASSVDKNTEAFF.

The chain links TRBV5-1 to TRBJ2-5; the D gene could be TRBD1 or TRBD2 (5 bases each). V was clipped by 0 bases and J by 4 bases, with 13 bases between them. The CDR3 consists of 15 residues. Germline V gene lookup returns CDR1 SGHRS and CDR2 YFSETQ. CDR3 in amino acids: CASSLAGPSAETQYF. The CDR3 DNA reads TGCGCCAGCAGCTTGGCGGGACCATCGGCAGAGACCCAGTACTTC.

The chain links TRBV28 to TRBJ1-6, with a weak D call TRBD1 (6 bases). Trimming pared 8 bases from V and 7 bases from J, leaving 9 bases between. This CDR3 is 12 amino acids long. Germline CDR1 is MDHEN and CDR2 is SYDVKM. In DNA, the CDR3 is TGTGCCAGCCAAAGGGGGAATTCACCCCTCCACTTT. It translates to CASQRGNSPLHF.

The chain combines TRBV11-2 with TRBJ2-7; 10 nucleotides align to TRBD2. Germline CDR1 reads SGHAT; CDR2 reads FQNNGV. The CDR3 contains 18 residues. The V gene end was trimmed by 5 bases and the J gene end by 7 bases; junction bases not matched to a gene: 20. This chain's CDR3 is CASSPKLASGSRVEEQYF. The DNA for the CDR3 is TGTGCCAGCAGCCCCAAGTTAGCTAGCGGGAGCAGGGTAGAGGAGCAGTACTTC.

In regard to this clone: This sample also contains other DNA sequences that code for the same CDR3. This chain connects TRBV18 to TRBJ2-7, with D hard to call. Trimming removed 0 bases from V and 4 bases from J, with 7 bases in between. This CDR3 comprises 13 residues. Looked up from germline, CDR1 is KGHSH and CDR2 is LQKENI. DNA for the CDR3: TGTGCCAGCTCACCACCGGGCGTGTACGAGCAGTACTTC. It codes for CASSPPGVYEQYF.

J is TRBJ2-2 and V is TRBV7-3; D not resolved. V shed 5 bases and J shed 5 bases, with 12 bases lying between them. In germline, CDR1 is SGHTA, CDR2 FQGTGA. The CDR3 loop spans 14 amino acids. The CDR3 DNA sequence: TGTGCCAGCAGCCCAACCATGATGACCGGGGAGCTGTTTTTT. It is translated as CASSPTMMTGELFF.

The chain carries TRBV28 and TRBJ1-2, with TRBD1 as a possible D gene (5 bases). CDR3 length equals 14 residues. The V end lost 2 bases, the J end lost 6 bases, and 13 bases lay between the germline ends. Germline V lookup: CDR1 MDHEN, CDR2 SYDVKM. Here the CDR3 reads CASSLGTTRDGYTF. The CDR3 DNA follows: TGTGCCAGCAGTTTAGGGACTACCCGAGATGGCTACACCTTC.

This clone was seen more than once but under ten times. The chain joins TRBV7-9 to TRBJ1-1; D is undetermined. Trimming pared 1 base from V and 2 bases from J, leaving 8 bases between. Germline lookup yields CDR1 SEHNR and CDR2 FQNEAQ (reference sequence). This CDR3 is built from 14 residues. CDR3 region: CASSLVGGNTEAFF. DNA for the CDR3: TGTGCCAGCAGCTTAGTGGGCGGTAACACTGAAGCTTTCTTT.